One T cell receptor (beta chain) is described in this entry. Its matching antigen is unknown. Unique molecular identifiers were present on the cDNA, which also gained a universal primer site by template switching. MiXCR, run by TCRdb on the 5' RACE reads, gives a single entry per CDR3 protein. The sample shows more than 350,000 distinct CDR3 sequences, 9% to 10% of them seen only once. This sample was included in a study of identical twins. Looked up from germline, CDR1 is SGHRS and CDR2 is YFSETQ. The CDR3 is made up of 16 amino acids. Unmatched junction bases numbered 2, after V lost 0 bases and J lost 1 base. Overall study results and limits: Excess sharing by twins proved weaker in beta out-of-frame sequences. There was an excess of low generation probability in the out-of-frame alpha sequences that twins shared.

This receptor was identified in a woman aged 50 to 60 in good health. This chain links TRBV5-1 with TRBJ2-5, with 11 bases aligning to TRBD2. The specimen was naive T cells sorted from blood. The CDR3 loop is CASSLGLAGIQETQYF. CDR3 nucleotide sequence: TGCGCCAGCAGCTTGGGACTAGCGGGAATCCAAGAGACCCAGTACTTC.